These 25 T cell receptor beta chains share one sample of origin, sequenced in a study of radiotherapy plus CTLA-4 blockade in lung cancer. TCRdb keeps only in-frame clones here, not all; method: immunoSEQ multiplex PCR. The repertoire holds roughly 85,000 clones, with more than 75% as singletons. Sequencing used peripheral blood, obtained from a patient treated with radiotherapy plus ipilimumab. The source of these receptors is a human donor with non-small cell lung cancer that progressed on radiotherapy plus ipilimumab.

This chain joins TRBV2 and TRBJ1-4; no firm D call. The CDR3 is 11 residues long. V lost 6 bases, J lost 8 bases, and 7 bases lay in between. Germline CDR1 is SNHLY and CDR2 is FYNNEI. The CDR3 DNA sequence: TGTGCCAGCAGATATTCCGAAAAACTGTTTTTT. This encodes CASRYSEKLFF.

The chain uses TRBV5-4 and TRBJ1-2; 8 bases agree with TRBD1. This CDR3 is 16 amino acids long. Germline CDR1 is SGHNT and CDR2 is YYREEE (reference sequence). Losses at the gene ends were 0 bases for V and 4 bases for J; bases not matched to a gene: 8. Written as DNA, the CDR3 is TGTGCCAGCAGCTTGGGACAGGGGAAATATCCCTATGGCTACACCTTC. Protein sequence: CASSLGQGKYPYGYTF. The full variable domain, its missing parts supplied by reference TRBV5-4 and TRBJ1-2, is ETGVTQSPTHLIKTRGQQVTLRCSSQSGHNTVSWYQQALGQGPQFIFQYYREEENGRGNFPPRFSGLQFPNYSSELNVNALELDDSALYLCASSLGQGKYPYGYTFGSGTRLTVV.

V is TRBV9 and J is TRBJ2-5; no clear D. This CDR3 region has 14 residues. Trimming stripped 4 bases from V and 0 bases from J, with 10 bases between. The germline CDR1 and CDR2 sequences are SGDLS and YYNGEE. CDR3 sequence: CASSSGLNQETQYF. The CDR3 DNA reads as TGTGCCAGCAGCTCCGGGCTCAACCAAGAGACCCAGTACTTC. The full variable domain, with the rest looked up from reference TRBV9 and TRBJ2-5, is DSGVTQTPKHLITATGQRVTLRCSPRSGDLSVYWYQQSLDQGLQFLIQYYNGEERAKGNILERFSAQQFPDLHSELNLSSLELGDSALYFCASSSGLNQETQYFGPGTRLLVL.

V gene TRBV2 combines with J gene TRBJ2-5; a weak D match, TRBD2 (5 bases). The ends were cut back, 7 bases at V and 5 bases at J, with 11 bases in the middle. This CDR3 has 12 residues. The germline CDR1 and CDR2 sequences are SNHLY and FYNNEI. The CDR3 loop is CASMRRYETQYF. CDR3 in DNA: TGTGCCAGCATGCGGAGGTACGAGACCCAGTACTTC.

V and J are TRBV10-3 and TRBJ2-3, with 7 nucleotides matching TRBD2. The CDR3 has 15 amino acids. J was trimmed by 2 bases and V by 2 bases; bases with no gene match: 4. In germline, CDR1 is ENHRY, CDR2 SYGVKD. CDR3 loop: CAISETSATTDTQYF. CDR3 bases: TGTGCCATCAGTGAGACTAGCGCAACCACAGATACGCAGTATTTT.

The sample holds a few counts of this clone. The junction and the germline gene differ at one end; a read error may be behind it. V usage is TRBV10-1 and J usage is TRBJ1-4; no definite D call. CDR1 and CDR2 (germline): WNHNN, SYGVQD (reference sequence). CDR3 size: 12 residues. In DNA form, the CDR3 reads TGCGCCAGCATCATAGACTTTCCGGGAAGGATTTTT. Its translation is CASIIDFPGRIF.

This clone was recorded once. The chain has TRBV5-1 and TRBJ2-5; tentatively, D is TRBD1 (5 bases). Trimming took 0 bases from V and 5 from J, leaving 14 bases between them. In germline, CDR1 is SGHRS, CDR2 YFSETQ. CDR3 length: 15 amino acids. CDR3 region: CASSLEARAMETQYF. The DNA for the CDR3 is TGCGCCAGCAGCTTGGAGGCCAGGGCCATGGAGACCCAGTACTTC.

The genes are TRBV14 and TRBJ2-5; no clear D. There are 13 residues in the CDR3. Trimming pared 0 bases from V and 1 base from J, leaving 3 bases between. Germline values: CDR1 SGHDN, CDR2 FVKESK. This CDR3 reads CASSQDFQETQYF. CDR3 nucleotides: TGTGCCAGCAGCCAAGATTTCCAAGAGACCCAGTACTTC.

This chain uses TRBV2 with TRBJ2-3; D might be TRBD2 (5 bases). The length of the CDR3 is 14 residues. V was clipped by 4 bases and J by 6 bases, with 14 bases between them. The germline gives CDR1 SNHLY, CDR2 FYNNEI. The CDR3 nucleotides read TGTGCCAGCAGTGGGGGAAGCCGGAGGGATACGCAGTATTTT. As protein: CASSGGSRRDTQYF.

The chain carries TRBV6-5 and TRBJ1-2; unclear D gene. The germline V and J ends were trimmed by 6 bases and 4 bases, with 12 bases remaining between them. In germline, CDR1 is MNHEY, CDR2 SVGAGI. CDR3 length: 13 residues. The CDR3 loop is CASRKDGSYGYTF. DNA of the CDR3: TGTGCCAGCAGGAAAGACGGGTCCTATGGCTACACCTTC.

The chain links TRBV19 to TRBJ2-2; D is uncertain. Trimming removed 5 bases at V and 5 bases at J, with 6 bases between. This CDR3 contains 12 residues. The germline V gene has CDR1 LNHDA and CDR2 SQIVND (reference sequence). The CDR3 here is CASSAGTGELFF. The CDR3 DNA reads as TGTGCCAGTAGTGCTGGGACCGGGGAGCTGTTTTTT.

The chain carries TRBV19 and TRBJ2-1, with D uncertain. The V gene lost 6 bases and the J gene lost 8 bases, with 14 bases spanning the gap. CDR3 length: 13 residues. Germline lookup yields CDR1 LNHDA and CDR2 SQIVND (reference sequence). CDR3: CASRLLTLDEQFF. Written as DNA, the CDR3 is TGTGCCAGTAGACTCCTGACCTTGGATGAGCAGTTCTTC.

This sequence joins TRBV5-1 and TRBJ2-1; D not certain. The CDR3 covers 14 residues. Per the germline V gene, CDR1 is SGHRS and CDR2 is YFSETQ. V lost 2 bases and J lost 5, with 11 bases in between. CDR3 sequence: CASSFLGKDNEQFF. DNA of the CDR3: TGCGCCAGCAGCTTTTTAGGGAAGGACAATGAGCAGTTCTTC.

The rearrangement links TRBV5-1 to TRBJ1-1; D is undetermined. V was pared by 2 bases and J by 1 base, with 9 bases between. This CDR3 has 14 amino acids. From germline, CDR1 is SGHRS and CDR2 YFSETQ. The CDR3 coding sequence is TGCGCCAGCAGCTTAAGGATGGGGAACACTGAAGCTTTCTTT. This sequence encodes CASSLRMGNTEAFF.

The gene calls are TRBV27 and TRBJ1-5, with a weak D call TRBD1 (6 bases). The CDR3 runs 16 residues. V lost 3 bases, J lost 2 bases, and 14 bases lay in between. Germline values: CDR1 MNHEY, CDR2 SMNVEV (reference sequence). DNA for the CDR3: TGTGCCAGCAGTTTCCGGGGGGGCGAGGGCAATCAGCCCCAGCATTTT. Translated, it gives CASSFRGGEGNQPQHF.

This chain uses TRBV6-1 with TRBJ2-7, with D uncertain. The CDR3 is 13 amino acids. Germline lookup yields CDR1 MNHNS and CDR2 SASEGT. V dropped 3 bases and J dropped 5 bases, with 11 bases sitting between them. The DNA for the CDR3 is TGTGCCAGCAGTGAGCACACCGCCCACGAGCAGTACTTC. Its translation: CASSEHTAHEQYF.

This chain joins TRBV5-6 and TRBJ2-5; D possibly corresponds to TRBD1 (6 bases). Germline CDR1 reads SGHDT; CDR2 reads YYEEEE. This CDR3 has 15 amino acids. V was clipped by 5 bases and J by 5 bases, with 19 bases between them. The CDR3 region has the DNA TGTGCCAGCAGACACACAGGGTGGGGGCATGAGACCCAGTACTTC. Translating it yields CASRHTGWGHETQYF. The full variable domain, in which reference TRBV5-6 and TRBJ2-5 provide the parts outside the CDR3, is DAGVTQSPTHLIKTRGQQVTLRCSPKSGHDTVSWYQQALGQGPQFIFQYYEEEERQRGNFPDRFSGHQFPNYSSELNVNALLLGDSALYLCASRHTGWGHETQYFGPGTRLLVL.

V gene TRBV7-2 combines with J gene TRBJ2-7; 8 positions match TRBD1. V lost 5 bases, J lost 6 bases, and 3 bases stayed unmatched. This CDR3 has 12 residues. CDR1 and CDR2 (germline): SGHTA, FQGNSA. Written as DNA, the CDR3 is TGTGCCAGCAGCCGCGACAGGGGCGAGCAGTACTTC. This gives the protein CASSRDRGEQYF. The full variable domain, completed using reference TRBV7-2 and TRBJ2-7, is GAGVSQSPSNKVTEKGKDVELRCDPISGHTALYWYRQSLGQGLEFLIYFQGNSAPDKSGLPSDRFSAERTGGSVSTLTIQRTQQEDSAVYLCASSRDRGEQYFGPGTRLTVT.

This clone was seen more than once but under ten times. V gene TRBV13 combines with J gene TRBJ1-3; D uncertain. The V end lost 5 bases, the J end lost 0 bases, and 5 bases lay between the germline ends. CDR3 size: 13 residues. Per the germline V gene, CDR1 is PRHDT and CDR2 is FYEKMQ (reference sequence). The CDR3 protein is CASSRYSGNTIYF. In DNA form, the CDR3 reads TGTGCCAGCAGCCGGTACTCTGGAAACACCATATATTTT.

V usage is TRBV5-1 and J usage is TRBJ1-3, with D hard to call. The ends were cut back, 4 bases at V and 0 bases at J, with 11 bases in the middle. The CDR3 covers 15 residues. Germline loops: CDR1 SGHRS, CDR2 YFSETQ. The chain's CDR3 is CASSPGWGSGNTIYF. The CDR3 DNA reads as TGCGCCAGCAGCCCGGGGTGGGGCTCTGGAAACACCATATATTTT.

V is TRBV23-1 and J is TRBJ2-7, with D possibly being TRBD1 (6 bases). TRBV23-1 is known as an ORF, though its function is uncertain. The CDR3 runs 15 residues. Trimming removed 6 bases at V and 0 bases at J, with 15 bases between. The CDR3 reads CASRKGVPNSYEQYF. For the CDR3, the DNA is TGCGCCAGCAGAAAGGGGGTCCCAAACTCCTACGAGCAGTACTTC.

This sequence joins TRBV4-2 and TRBJ2-3; tentatively, D is TRBD2 (6 bases). From germline, CDR1 is LGHNA and CDR2 YNFKEQ. Trimming stripped 0 bases from V and 9 bases from J, with 10 bases between. CDR3 length equals 13 residues. Written as DNA, the CDR3 is TGTGCCAGCAGCCAAGATCGGGGAGGCACGCAGTATTTT. Protein sequence: CASSQDRGGTQYF.

The DNA for the CDR3 is TGTGCCAGTAGTATAAGCGGGACAGGGAACTATGGCTACACCTTC. It specifies CASSISGTGNYGYTF. The V call is TRBV19, the J call TRBJ1-2; 9 nucleotides align to TRBD1. Germline V lookup: CDR1 LNHDA, CDR2 SQIVND (reference sequence). CDR3 length: 15 residues. With 2 bases clipped from V and 2 bases from J, the junction kept 3 bases outside the gene matches.

The rearrangement joins TRBV28 to TRBJ2-7, with 8 positions matching TRBD1. CDR3 length: 14 residues. The germline gives CDR1 MDHEN, CDR2 SYDVKM. V lost 6 bases, J lost 0 bases, and 4 bases stayed unmatched. The CDR3 here is CASRPDRASYEQYF. The CDR3 DNA is TGTGCCAGCAGACCGGACAGGGCCTCCTACGAGCAGTACTTC.

In regard to this clone: The junction does not match germline at one end; this may be a read error. V and J are TRBV4-3 and TRBJ1-2; weak D call: TRBD1 (5 bases). The CDR3 has 15 residues. CDR1 is LGHNA, CDR2 YSLEER, per germline. This CDR3 is CASSQDLGLGTEEPF. In DNA, the CDR3 is TGCGCCAGCAGCCAAGATTTGGGCCTCGGGACGGAAGAACCCTTC.